This TCR beta chain was captured by sequencing in a study of cytomegalovirus exposure and HLA in healthy donors. Across the whole study: A previous analysis identified approximately 110 million unique TCR beta sequences derived from 180 million or so T cells. Study conclusions and caveats: There were three CMV-associated chains whose specificity for CMV antigens was confirmed in vitro. There were several of the most significant clusters that appeared linked to common viral pathogens in a later analysis.

PCR employed 60 Vbeta and 13 Jbeta primers. TCRdb's table, derived via immunoSEQ multiplex PCR, lists solely in-frame clones and lacks some. In total, the table holds 160,000 or so clones. The V segment lost 5 bases and the J segment 0 bases; nucleotides outside the gene matches: 13. This CDR3 has 18 amino acids. The germline gives CDR1 LNHNV, CDR2 YYDKDF (reference sequence). Points on this clone: The antigen is undetermined.

The sequenced material came from PBMCs. The sequence was collected from a man aged 30-40 years in good health and CMV-seronegative. J is TRBJ2-7 and V is TRBV15, with 10 bases matching TRBD2. CDR3 amino acids: CATSFVISSGGISYEQYF. For the CDR3, the DNA is TGTGCCACCAGCTTCGTCATTTCTAGCGGGGGTATCTCCTACGAGCAGTACTTC. Combining the CDR3 with reference TRBV15 and TRBJ2-7 gives the whole variable domain DAMVIQNPRYQVTQFGKPVTLSCSQTLNHNVMYWYQQKSSQAPKLLFHYYDKDFNNEADTPDNFQSRRPNTSFCFLDIRSPGLGDTAMYLCATSFVISSGGISYEQYFGPGTRLTVT.